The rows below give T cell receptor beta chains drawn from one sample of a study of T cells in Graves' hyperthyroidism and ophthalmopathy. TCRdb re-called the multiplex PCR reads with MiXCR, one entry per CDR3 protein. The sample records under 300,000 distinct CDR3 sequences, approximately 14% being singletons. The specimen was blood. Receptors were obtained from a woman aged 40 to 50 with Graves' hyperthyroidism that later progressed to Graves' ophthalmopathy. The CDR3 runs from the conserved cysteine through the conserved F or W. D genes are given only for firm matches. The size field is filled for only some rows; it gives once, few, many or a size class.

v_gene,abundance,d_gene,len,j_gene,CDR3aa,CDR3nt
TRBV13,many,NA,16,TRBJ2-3,CASSLLASMGTDTQYF,TGTGCCAGCAGCTTATTGGCCTCCATGGGGACAGATACGCAGTATTTT
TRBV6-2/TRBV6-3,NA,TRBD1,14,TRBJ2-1,CASSYRTGQNEQFF,TGTGCCAGCAGTTACAGGACAGGGCAAAATGAGCAGTTCTTC
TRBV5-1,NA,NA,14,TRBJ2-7,CASSPGWGAYEQYF,TGCGCCAGCAGCCCCGGCTGGGGGGCCTACGAGCAGTACTTC
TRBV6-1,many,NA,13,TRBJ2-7,CASRTGTRYEQYF,TGTGCCAGCAGGACCGGGACAAGGTACGAGCAGTACTTC
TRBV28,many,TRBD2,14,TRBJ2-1,CASSSGLRGPEQFF,TGTGCCAGCAGTTCGGGACTACGGGGACCTGAGCAGTTCTTC
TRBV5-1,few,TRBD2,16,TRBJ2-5,CASSLVSGGGQETQYF,TGCGCCAGCAGCTTGGTCTCGGGGGGAGGCCAAGAGACCCAGTACTTC
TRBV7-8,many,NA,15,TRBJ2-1,CASSLRETTVNEQFF,TGTGCCAGCAGCTTAAGAGAAACGACAGTAAATGAGCAGTTCTTC
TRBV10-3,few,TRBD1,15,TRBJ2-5,CAISGGPDRGETQYF,TGTGCCATCAGTGGGGGGCCGGACAGGGGAGAGACCCAGTACTTC
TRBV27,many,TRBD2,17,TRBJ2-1,CASSLRLAGGPRDEQFF,TGTGCCAGCAGTCTCCGACTAGCGGGAGGGCCTAGAGATGAGCAGTTCTTC
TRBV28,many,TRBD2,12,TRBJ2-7,CASSRGGWEQYF,TGTGCCAGCAGCCGCGGGGGGTGGGAGCAGTACTTC
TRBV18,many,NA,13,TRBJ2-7,CASSPQNSYEQYF,TGTGCCAGCTCACCACAGAATTCTTACGAGCAGTACTTC
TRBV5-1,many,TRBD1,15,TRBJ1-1,CASRIVPGGSTEAFF,TGCGCCAGCAGAATCGTTCCAGGGGGAAGCACTGAAGCTTTCTTT
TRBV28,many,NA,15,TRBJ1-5,CASSLGSGSNQPQHF,TGTGCCAGCAGTTTAGGGTCAGGGAGCAATCAGCCCCAGCATTTT
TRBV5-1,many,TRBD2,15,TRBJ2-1,CASSEGLAAYNEQFF,TGCGCCAGCAGCGAGGGACTAGCGGCATACAATGAGCAGTTCTTC
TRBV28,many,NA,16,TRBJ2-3,CASSLPPGWGTDTQYF,TGTGCCAGCAGTTTACCCCCAGGTTGGGGCACAGATACGCAGTATTTT
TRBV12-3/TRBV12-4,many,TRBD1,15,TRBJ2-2,CASRRTGGFTGELFF,TGTGCCAGCAGGCGGACAGGGGGCTTTACCGGGGAGCTGTTTTTT
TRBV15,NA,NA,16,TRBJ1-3,CATSRLQDHSGNTIYF,TGTGCCACCAGCAGACTACAGGACCACTCTGGAAACACCATATATTTT
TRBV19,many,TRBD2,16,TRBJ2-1,CASSLLTSGRVNEQFF,TGTGCCAGTAGCCTCTTGACTAGCGGGAGGGTAAATGAGCAGTTCTTC
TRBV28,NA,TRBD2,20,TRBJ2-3,CASSLSSHPLAGGGSDTQYF,TGTGCCAGCAGTTTATCAAGTCACCCACTAGCGGGAGGAGGGTCAGATACGCAGTATTTT
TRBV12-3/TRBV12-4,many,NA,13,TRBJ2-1,CASSLVRGNEQFF,TGTGCCAGCAGTTTAGTTCGAGGCAATGAGCAGTTCTTC
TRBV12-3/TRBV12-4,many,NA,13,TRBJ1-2,CASSLGRLFGYTF,TGTGCCAGCAGTTTGGGCCGCTTGTTCGGCTACACCTTC
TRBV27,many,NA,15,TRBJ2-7,CASSLLGQVSYEQYF,TGTGCCAGCAGTTTGTTGGGGCAGGTATCCTACGAGCAGTACTTC
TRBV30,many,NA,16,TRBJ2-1,CAGGLYQKGVRGEQFF,TGTGCCGGAGGTCTCTATCAGAAGGGGGTTCGCGGTGAGCAGTTCTTC
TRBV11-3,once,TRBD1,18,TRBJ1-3,CASGTFFSTGYSGNTIYF,TGTGCCAGCGGAACCTTTTTTTCGACAGGGTACTCGGGAAACACCATATATTTT
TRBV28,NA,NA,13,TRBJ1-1,CASRRQGSTEAFF,TGTGCCAGCAGGCGCCAGGGCTCCACTGAAGCTTTCTTT
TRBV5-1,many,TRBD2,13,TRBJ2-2,CASSGTSGGELFF,TGCGCCAGCAGCGGGACTAGCGGCGGGGAGCTGTTTTTT
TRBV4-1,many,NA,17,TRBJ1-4,CASSQISLGMTNEKLFF,TGCGCCAGCAGCCAAATTTCGTTAGGAATGACTAATGAAAAACTGTTTTTT
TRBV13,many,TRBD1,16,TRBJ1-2,CASSLGTGGWDYGYTF,TGTGCCAGCAGCTTAGGGACAGGGGGTTGGGACTATGGCTACACCTTC
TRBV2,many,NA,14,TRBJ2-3,CASRRSLGPDTQYF,TGTGCCAGCAGAAGGTCCCTCGGCCCAGATACGCAGTATTTT
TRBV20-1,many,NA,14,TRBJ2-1,CSASGTLALNEQFF,TGCAGTGCTTCCGGGACTCTGGCACTCAATGAGCAGTTCTTC
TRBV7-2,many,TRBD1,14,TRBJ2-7,CASSFRDRGYEQYF,TGTGCCAGCAGCTTCCGGGACAGGGGCTACGAGCAGTACTTC
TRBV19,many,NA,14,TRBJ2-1,CASSMGSLYNEQFF,TGTGCCAGTAGTATGGGCAGTCTCTACAATGAGCAGTTCTTC
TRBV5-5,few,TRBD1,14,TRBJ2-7,CASSGRDSTYEQYF,TGTGCCAGCAGCGGACGGGACAGTACCTACGAGCAGTACTTC
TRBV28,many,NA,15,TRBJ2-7,CASSLGRVSSYEQYF,TGTGCCAGCAGCCTCGGCAGGGTCAGCTCCTACGAGCAGTACTTC
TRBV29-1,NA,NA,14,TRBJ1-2,CSVSAGASNYGYTF,TGCAGCGTTTCCGCAGGGGCCTCTAACTATGGCTACACCTTC
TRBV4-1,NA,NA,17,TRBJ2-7,CASSQVPPRKGAYEQYF,TGCGCCAGCAGCCAAGTTCCCCCAAGGAAGGGGGCCTACGAGCAGTACTTC
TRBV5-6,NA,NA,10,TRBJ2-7,CASSLDEQYF,TGTGCCAGCAGCTTGGACGAGCAGTACTTC
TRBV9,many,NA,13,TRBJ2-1,CASSVSSGNEQFF,TGTGCCAGCAGCGTGAGCAGCGGCAATGAGCAGTTCTTC
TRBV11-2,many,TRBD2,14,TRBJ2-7,CASGATSGSYEQYF,TGTGCCAGTGGGGCAACTAGCGGATCCTACGAGCAGTACTTC
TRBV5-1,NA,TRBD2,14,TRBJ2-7,CASSLTSGRYEQYF,TGCGCCAGCAGCTTGACTAGCGGGAGGTACGAGCAGTACTTC
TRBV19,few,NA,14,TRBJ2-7,CASSTGTGRYEQYF,TGTGCCAGTAGTACCGGGACGGGGCGCTACGAGCAGTACTTC
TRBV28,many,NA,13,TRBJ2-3,CASSLLATDTQYF,TGTGCCAGCAGTTTGTTGGCCACAGATACGCAGTATTTT
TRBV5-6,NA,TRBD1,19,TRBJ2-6,CASRRITVQGAAGANVLTF,TGTGCCAGCAGACGAATCACCGTCCAGGGGGCCGCCGGGGCCAACGTCCTGACTTTC
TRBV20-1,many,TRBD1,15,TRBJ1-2,CSARAGTADNYGYTF,TGCAGTGCACGCGCCGGGACAGCAGATAACTATGGCTACACCTTC
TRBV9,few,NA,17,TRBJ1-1,CASSVDGGGLSRMEAFF,TGTGCCAGCAGCGTAGATGGGGGGGGGCTTTCGCGAATGGAAGCTTTCTTT
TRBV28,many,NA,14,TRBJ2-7,CASSPTLLIYEQYF,TGTGCCAGCAGTCCGACCCTCTTAATCTACGAGCAGTACTTC
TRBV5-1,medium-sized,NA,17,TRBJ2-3,CASKGASGQTSTDTQYF,TGCGCCAGCAAAGGAGCCTCGGGGCAAACTAGCACAGATACGCAGTATTTT
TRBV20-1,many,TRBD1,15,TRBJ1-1,CSARDIWTGYTEAFF,TGCAGTGCTAGAGATATTTGGACAGGCTACACTGAAGCTTTCTTT
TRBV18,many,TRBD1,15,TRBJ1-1,CASSPRDRGNTEAFF,TGTGCCAGCTCACCACGGGACAGGGGTAACACTGAAGCTTTCTTT
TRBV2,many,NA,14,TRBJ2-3,CAASLGSPADTQYF,TGTGCCGCCTCATTAGGGTCGCCAGCAGATACGCAGTATTTT
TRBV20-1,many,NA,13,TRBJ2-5,CSAPKDPKGTQYF,TGCAGTGCCCCCAAGGACCCTAAAGGGACCCAGTACTTC